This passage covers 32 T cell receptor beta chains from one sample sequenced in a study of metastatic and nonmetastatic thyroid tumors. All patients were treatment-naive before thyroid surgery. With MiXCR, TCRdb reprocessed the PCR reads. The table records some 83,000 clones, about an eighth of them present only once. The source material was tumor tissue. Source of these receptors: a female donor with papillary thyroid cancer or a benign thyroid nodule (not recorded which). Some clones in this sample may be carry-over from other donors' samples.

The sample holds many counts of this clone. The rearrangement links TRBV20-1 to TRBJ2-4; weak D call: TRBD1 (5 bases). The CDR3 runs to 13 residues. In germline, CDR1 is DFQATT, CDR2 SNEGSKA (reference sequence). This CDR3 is CSALPGAKNIQYF. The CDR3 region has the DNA TGCAGCGCCCTCCCAGGGGCCAAAAACATTCAGTACTTC.

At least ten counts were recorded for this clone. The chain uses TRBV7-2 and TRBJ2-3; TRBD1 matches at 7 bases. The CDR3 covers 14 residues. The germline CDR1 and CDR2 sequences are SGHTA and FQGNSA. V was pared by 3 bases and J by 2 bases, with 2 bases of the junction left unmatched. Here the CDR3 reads CASSFTGATDTQYF. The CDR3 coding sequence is TGTGCCAGCAGCTTTACAGGGGCCACAGATACGCAGTATTTT.

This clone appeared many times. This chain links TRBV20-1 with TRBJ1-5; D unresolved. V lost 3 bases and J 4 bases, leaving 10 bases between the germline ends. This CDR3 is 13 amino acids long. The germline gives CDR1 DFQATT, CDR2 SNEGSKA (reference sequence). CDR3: CSASGQKNQPQHF. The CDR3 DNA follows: TGCAGTGCTAGTGGTCAGAAGAATCAGCCCCAGCATTTT.

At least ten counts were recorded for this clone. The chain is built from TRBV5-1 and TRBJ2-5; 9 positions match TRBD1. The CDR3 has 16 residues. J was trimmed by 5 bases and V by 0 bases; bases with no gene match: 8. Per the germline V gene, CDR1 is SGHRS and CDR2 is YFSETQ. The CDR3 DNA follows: TGCGCCAGCAGCTTGGGACCGGGACAGGGCCAGGAGACCCAGTACTTC. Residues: CASSLGPGQGQETQYF.

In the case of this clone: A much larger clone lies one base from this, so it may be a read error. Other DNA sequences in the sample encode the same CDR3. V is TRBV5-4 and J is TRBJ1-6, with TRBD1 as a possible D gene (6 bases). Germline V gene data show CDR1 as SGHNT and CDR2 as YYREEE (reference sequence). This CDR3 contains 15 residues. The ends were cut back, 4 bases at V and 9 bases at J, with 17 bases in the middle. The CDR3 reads CASSPEWTASSPLHF. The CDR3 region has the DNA TGTGCCAGCAGCCCGGAGTGGACAGCTAGTTCACCCCTCCACTTT.

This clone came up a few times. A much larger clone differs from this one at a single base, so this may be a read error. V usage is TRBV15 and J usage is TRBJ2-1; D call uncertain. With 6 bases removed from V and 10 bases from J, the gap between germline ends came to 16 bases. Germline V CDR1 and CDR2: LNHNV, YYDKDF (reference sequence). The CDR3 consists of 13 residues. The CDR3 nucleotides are TGTGCCACCAGAAGGGTTATATCTGGGGAGCAGTTCTTC. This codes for CATRRVISGEQFF.

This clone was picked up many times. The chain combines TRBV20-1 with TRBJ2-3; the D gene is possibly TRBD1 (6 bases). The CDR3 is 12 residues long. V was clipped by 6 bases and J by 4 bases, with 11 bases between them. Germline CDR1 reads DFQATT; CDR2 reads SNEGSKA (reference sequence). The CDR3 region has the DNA TGCAGTGCCGTCAAGGGGGCAGATACGCAGTATTTT. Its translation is CSAVKGADTQYF.

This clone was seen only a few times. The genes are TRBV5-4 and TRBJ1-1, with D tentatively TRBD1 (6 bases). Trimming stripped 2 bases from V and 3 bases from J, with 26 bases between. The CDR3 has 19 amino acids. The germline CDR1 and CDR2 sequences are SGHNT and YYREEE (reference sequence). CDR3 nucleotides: TGTGCCAGCAGCTTATATATGATTGGGGTAGGGGGAGCGGACACTGAAGCTTTCTTT. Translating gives CASSLYMIGVGGADTEAFF.

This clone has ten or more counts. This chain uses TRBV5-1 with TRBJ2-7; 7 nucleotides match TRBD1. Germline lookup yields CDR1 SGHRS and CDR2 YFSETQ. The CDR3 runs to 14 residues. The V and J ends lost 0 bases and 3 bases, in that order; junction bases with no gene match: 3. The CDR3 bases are TGCGCCAGCAGCTTGGGACAGGGCGTCTACGAGCAGTACTTC. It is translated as CASSLGQGVYEQYF.

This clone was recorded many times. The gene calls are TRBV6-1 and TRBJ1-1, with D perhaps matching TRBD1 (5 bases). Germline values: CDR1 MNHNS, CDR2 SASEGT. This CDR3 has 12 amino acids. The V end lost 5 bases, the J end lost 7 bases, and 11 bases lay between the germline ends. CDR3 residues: CASSSRVSEAFF. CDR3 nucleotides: TGTGCCAGCAGTTCCAGGGTGAGTGAAGCTTTCTTT.

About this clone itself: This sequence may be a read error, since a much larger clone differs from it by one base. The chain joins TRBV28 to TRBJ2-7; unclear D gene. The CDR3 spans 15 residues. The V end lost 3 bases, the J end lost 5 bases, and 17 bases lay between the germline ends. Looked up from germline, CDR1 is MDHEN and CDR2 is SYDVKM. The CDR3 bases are TGTGCCAGCAGTTTGATGCGAAATGGGCCGGACGAGCAGTACTTC. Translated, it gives CASSLMRNGPDEQYF.

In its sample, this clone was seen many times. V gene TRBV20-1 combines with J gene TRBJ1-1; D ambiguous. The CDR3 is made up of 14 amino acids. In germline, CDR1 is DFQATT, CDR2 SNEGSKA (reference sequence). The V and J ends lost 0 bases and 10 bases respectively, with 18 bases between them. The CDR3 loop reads CSARDQTGSILAFF. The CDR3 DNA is TGCAGTGCTAGAGATCAGACGGGGTCAATCTTAGCTTTCTTT.

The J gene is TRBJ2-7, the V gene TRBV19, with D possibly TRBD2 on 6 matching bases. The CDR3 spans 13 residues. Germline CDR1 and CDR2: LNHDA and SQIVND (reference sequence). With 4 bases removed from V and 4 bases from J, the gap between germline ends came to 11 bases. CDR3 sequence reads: CASSTSAVYEQYF. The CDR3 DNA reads TGTGCCAGTAGTACTAGCGCGGTATACGAGCAGTACTTC.

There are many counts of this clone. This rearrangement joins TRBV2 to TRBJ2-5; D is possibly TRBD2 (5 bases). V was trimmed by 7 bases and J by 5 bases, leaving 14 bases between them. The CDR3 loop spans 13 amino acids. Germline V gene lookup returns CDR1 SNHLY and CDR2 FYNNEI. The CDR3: CASNEDLRETQYF. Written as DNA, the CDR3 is TGTGCCAGCAATGAGGACTTGAGGGAGACCCAGTACTTC.

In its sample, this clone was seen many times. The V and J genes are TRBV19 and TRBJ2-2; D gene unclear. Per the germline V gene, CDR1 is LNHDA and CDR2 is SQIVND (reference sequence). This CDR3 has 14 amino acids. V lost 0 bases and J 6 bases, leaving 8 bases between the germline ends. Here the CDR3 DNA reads TGTGCCAGTAGTATAGATGTGCTCGCCGGGGAGCTGTTTTTT. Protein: CASSIDVLAGELFF.

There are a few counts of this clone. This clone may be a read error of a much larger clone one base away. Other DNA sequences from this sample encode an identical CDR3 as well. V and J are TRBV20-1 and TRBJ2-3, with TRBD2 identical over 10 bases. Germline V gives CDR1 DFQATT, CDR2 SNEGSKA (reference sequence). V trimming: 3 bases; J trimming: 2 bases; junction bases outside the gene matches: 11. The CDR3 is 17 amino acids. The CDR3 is CSARKLAGGKYTDTQYF. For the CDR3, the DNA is TGCAGTGCTAGGAAGTTAGCGGGAGGTAAATACACAGATACGCAGTATTTT.

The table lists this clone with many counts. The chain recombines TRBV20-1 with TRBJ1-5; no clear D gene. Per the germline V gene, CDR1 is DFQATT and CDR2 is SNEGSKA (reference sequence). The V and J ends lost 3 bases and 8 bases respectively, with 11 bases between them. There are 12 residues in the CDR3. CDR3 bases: TGCAGTGCTAGTGAAAATGGAGAGCCCCAGCATTTT. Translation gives CSASENGEPQHF.

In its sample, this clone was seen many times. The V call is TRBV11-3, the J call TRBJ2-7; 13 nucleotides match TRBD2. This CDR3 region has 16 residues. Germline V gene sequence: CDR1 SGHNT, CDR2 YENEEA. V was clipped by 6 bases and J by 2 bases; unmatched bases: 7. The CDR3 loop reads CASRSRTSGSPYEQYF. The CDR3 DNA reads TGTGCCAGCAGATCTAGGACTAGCGGGAGCCCCTACGAGCAGTACTTC.

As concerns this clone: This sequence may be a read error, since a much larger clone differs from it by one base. CDR3 nucleotides: TGCGCCAGCAGCTTTGGCCAGGTTCCCTTCAATGAGCAGTTCTTC. Its protein product is CASSFGQVPFNEQFF. This chain joins TRBV5-1 and TRBJ2-1; D ambiguous. Germline-derived CDR1 and CDR2 are SGHRS and YFSETQ. V lost 2 bases and J 6 bases, leaving 15 bases between the germline ends. CDR3 length equals 15 residues. Full variable domain (rest looked up from reference TRBV5-1 and TRBJ2-1): KAGVTQTPRYLIKTRGQQVTLSCSPISGHRSVSWYQQTPGQGLQFLFEYFSETQRNKGNFPGRFSGRQFSNSRSEMNVSTLELGDSALYLCASSFGQVPFNEQFFGPGTRLTVL.

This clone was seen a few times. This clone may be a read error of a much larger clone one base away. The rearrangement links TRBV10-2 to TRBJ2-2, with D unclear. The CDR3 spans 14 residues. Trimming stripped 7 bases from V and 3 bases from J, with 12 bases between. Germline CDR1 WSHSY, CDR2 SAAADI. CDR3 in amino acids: CASIAKGYTGELFF. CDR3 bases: TGCGCCAGCATAGCTAAAGGATACACCGGGGAGCTGTTTTTT.

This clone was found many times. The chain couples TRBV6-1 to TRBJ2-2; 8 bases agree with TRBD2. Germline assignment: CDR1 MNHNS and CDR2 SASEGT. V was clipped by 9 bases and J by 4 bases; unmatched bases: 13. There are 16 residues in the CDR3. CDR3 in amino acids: CASQRSGSFLTGELFF. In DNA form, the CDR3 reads TGTGCCAGTCAAAGGAGCGGGAGTTTTCTCACCGGGGAGCTGTTTTTT.

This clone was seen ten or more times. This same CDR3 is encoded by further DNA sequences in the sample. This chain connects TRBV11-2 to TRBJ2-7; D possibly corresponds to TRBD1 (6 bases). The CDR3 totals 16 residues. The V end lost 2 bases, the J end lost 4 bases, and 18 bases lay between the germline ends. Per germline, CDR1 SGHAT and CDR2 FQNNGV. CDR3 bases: TGTGCCAGCAGCTTAAACGGCCCCAGGGGTTCATACGAGCAGTACTTC. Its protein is CASSLNGPRGSYEQYF.

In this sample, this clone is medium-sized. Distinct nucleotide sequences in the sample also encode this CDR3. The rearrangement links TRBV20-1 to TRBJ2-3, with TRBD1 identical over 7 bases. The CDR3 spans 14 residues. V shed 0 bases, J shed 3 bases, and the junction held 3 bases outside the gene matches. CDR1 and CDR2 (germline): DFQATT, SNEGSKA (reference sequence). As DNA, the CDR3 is TGCAGTGCTAGAGATCACAGGGGTACAGATACGCAGTATTTT. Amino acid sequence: CSARDHRGTDTQYF.

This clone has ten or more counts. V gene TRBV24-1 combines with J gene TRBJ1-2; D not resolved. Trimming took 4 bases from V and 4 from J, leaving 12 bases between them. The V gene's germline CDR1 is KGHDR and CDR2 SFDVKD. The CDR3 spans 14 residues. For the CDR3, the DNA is TGTGCCACCAGTGACCCGACGGACCTCTATGGCTACACCTTC. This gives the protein CATSDPTDLYGYTF.

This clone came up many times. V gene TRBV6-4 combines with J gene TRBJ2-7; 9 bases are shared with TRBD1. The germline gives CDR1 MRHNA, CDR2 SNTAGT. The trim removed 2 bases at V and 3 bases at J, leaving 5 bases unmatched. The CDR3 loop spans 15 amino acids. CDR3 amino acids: CASSDPGQGLYEQYF. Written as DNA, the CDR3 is TGTGCCAGCAGTGACCCGGGACAGGGTCTCTACGAGCAGTACTTC.

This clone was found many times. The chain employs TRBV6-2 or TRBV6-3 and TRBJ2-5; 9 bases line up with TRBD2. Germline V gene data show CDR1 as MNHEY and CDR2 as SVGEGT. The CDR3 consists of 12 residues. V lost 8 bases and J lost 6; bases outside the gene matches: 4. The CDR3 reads CASRAGGKTQYF. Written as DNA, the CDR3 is TGTGCCAGCCGCGCGGGAGGGAAGACCCAGTACTTC.

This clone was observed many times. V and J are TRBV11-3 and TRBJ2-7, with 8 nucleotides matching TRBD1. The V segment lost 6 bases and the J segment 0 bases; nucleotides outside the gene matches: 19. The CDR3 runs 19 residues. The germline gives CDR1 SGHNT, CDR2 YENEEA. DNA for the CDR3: TGTGCCAGCAGTTTTAGGGGTCGTCAGGGGGCTCTCAGCTCCTACGAGCAGTACTTC. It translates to CASSFRGRQGALSSYEQYF. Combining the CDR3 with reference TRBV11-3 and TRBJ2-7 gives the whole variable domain EAGVVQSPRYKIIEKKQPVAFWCNPISGHNTLYWYLQNLGQGPELLIRYENEEAVDDSQLPKDRFSAERLKGVDSTLKIQPAELGDSAVYLCASSFRGRQGALSSYEQYFGPGTRLTVT.

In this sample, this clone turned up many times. This CDR3 reads CASSSRLEAYNEQFF. The CDR3 DNA follows: TGTGCCAGCAGCTCCCGACTAGAAGCCTACAATGAGCAGTTCTTC. This sequence joins TRBV7-9 and TRBJ2-1, with D possibly being TRBD2 (6 bases). Between the trimmed V and J ends, which lost 4 bases and 2 bases, there was a span of 12 bases. This CDR3 region has 15 residues. Germline loops: CDR1 SEHNR, CDR2 FQNEAQ (reference sequence).

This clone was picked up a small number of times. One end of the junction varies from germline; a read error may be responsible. The CDR3 here is CASSYSFRGDTQYF. The CDR3 nucleotides are TGTGCCAGCAGTTACTCGTTTAGGGGAGATACTCAGTATTTT. The rearrangement joins TRBV6-6 to TRBJ2-3, with D perhaps TRBD1 or TRBD2 (5 bases each). CDR1 MNHNY and CDR2 SVGAGI come from the germline V gene (reference sequence). The CDR3 consists of 14 residues.

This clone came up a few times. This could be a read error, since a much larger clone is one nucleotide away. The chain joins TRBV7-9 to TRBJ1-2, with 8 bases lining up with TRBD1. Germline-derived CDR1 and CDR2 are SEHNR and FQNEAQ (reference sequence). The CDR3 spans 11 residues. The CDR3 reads CASSAWTGPRF. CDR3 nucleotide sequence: TGTGCCAGCAGCGCCTGGACAGGGCCTCGGTTC. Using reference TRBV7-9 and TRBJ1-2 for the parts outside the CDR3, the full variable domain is DTGVSQNPRHKITKRGQNVTFRCDPISEHNRLYWYRQTLGQGPEFLTYFQNEAQLEKSRLLSDRFSAERPKGSFSTLEIQRTEQGDSAMYLCASSAWTGPRFGSGTRLTVV.

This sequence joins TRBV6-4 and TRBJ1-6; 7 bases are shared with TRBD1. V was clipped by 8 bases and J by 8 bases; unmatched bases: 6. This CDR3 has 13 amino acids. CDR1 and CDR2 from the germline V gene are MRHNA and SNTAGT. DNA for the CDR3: TGTGCCAGCGACAGGGCGGGTTATTCACCCCTCCACTTT. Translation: CASDRAGYSPLHF.

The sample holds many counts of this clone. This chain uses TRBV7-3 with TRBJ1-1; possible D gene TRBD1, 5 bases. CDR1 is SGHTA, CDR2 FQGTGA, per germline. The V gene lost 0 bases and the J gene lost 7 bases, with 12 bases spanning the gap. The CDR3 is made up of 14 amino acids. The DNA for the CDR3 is TGTGCCAGCAGCTTAACTGCCCGGGACGGTGAAGCTTTCTTT. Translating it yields CASSLTARDGEAFF.